This TCR beta chain was observed in a study of T cell responses to AZD1222 COVID-19 vaccine. The assay was immunoSEQ multiplex PCR, and TCRdb's table has in-frame clones only and misses some. The sample carries 150,000 or so clones, 85% to 95% recorded once. A note on this clone: What it binds is unknown.

The study's findings and limits: Only five to seven AZD1222 recipients were seropositive at baseline. Nearly half of spike-specific TCRs reportedly target variant regions that are unmutated in the B.1.351 and B.1.1.7 variants. Breadth and depth of Spike-specific TCRs rose after two AZD1222 doses.

CDR3 size: 19 residues. V shed 0 bases and J 4 bases; nucleotides not matched to a gene: 10. The V gene's germline CDR1 is SGHVS and CDR2 FQNEAQ. The specimen comprised peripheral blood, sampled on day 0 of AZD1222 vaccination. This clonotype originated in an adult in good health. The rearrangement uses TRBV7-8 and TRBJ2-1, with TRBD2 matching over 12 bases. In nucleotides, the CDR3 is TGTGCCAGCAGCTTAGCCGTGACTAGCGGGAGTGGGGGATACAATGAGCAGTTCTTC. Translating gives CASSLAVTSGSGGYNEQFF.